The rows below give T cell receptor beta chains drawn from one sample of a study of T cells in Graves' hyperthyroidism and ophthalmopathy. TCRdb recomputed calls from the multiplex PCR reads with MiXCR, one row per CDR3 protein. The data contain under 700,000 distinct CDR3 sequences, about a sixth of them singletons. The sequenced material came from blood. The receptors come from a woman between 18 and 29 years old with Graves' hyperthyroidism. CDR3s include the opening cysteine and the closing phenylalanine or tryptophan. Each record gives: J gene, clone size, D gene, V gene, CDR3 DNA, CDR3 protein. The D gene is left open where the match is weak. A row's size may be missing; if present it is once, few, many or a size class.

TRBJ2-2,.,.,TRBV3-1,TGTGCCAGCAGCCCCGAGGGAGACACCGGGGAGCTGTTTTTT,CASSPEGDTGELFF
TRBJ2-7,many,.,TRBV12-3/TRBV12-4,TGTGCCAGCAGTTTAGCAGGGGGGGTCGGATACGAGCAGTACTTC,CASSLAGGVGYEQYF
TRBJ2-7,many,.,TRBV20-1,TGCAGTGCGATTGTTTCCGGCGAGCAGTACTTC,CSAIVSGEQYF
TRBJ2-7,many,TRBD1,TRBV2,TGTGCCAGATCCAGGGGGTTCGGCTCCTACGAGCAGTACTTC,CARSRGFGSYEQYF
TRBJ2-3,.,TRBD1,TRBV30,TGTGCCTGGAGTTTGGACAGGAGCACAGATACGCAGTATTTT,CAWSLDRSTDTQYF
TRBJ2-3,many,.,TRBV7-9,TGTGCCAGCAGTCGCTTTCAGGAGTTGGGCACAGATACGCAGTATTTT,CASSRFQELGTDTQYF
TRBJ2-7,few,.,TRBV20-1,TGCAGTGCTACCAGCAGACAGCACTACAAGCAGTACTTC,CSATSRQHYKQYF
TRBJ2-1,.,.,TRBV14,TGTGCCAGCAGCCAAGTCCCGGGGGCGAGTGAGCAGTTCTTC,CASSQVPGASEQFF
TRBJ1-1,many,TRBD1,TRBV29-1,TGCAGCGTGGGGACAGGGATGAACACTGAAGCTTTCTTT,CSVGTGMNTEAFF
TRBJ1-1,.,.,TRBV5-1,TGCGCCAGCAGCTTTACCTTGGACACTGAAGCTTTCTTT,CASSFTLDTEAFF
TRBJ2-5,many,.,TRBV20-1,TGCAGTGCTGCCCTCCGAGCAGAGACCCAGTACTTC,CSAALRAETQYF
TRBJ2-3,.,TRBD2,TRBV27,TGTGCCAGCAGCAAAACAGGACTAGCGGGAGCGAGAAGCACAGATACGCAGTATTTT,CASSKTGLAGARSTDTQYF
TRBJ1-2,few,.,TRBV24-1,TGTGCCACCAGTGTTGGACGGCACTATGGCTACACCTTC,CATSVGRHYGYTF
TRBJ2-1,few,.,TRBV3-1,TGTGCCAGCAGCTCGTACAGGGTCGGCGGGAGTCAGGATGAGCAGTTCTTC,CASSSYRVGGSQDEQFF
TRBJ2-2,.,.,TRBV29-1,TGCAGCGTTGCCGATGCATCCGGGGAGCTGTTTTTT,CSVADASGELFF
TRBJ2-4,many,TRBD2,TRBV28,TGTGCCAGCAACCCGGCGGGGGGTGGGTTCAAAAACATTCAGTACTTC,CASNPAGGGFKNIQYF